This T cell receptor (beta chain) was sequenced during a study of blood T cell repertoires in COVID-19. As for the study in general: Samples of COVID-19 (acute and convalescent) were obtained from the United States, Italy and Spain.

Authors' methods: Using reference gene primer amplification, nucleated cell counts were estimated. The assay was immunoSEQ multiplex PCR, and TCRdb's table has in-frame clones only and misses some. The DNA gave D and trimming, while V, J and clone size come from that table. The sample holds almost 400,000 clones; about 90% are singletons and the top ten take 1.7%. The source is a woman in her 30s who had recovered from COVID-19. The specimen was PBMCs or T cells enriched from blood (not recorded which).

CDR3 sequence (DNA): TGCGCCAGCAGGAAACAGAACACTGAAGCTTTCTTT. It is translated as CASRKQNTEAFF. The chain uses TRBV5-1 and TRBJ1-1; D unclear. There are 12 residues in the CDR3. V gave up 5 bases and J gave up 1 base, with 6 bases separating them. Germline V gene lookup returns CDR1 SGHRS and CDR2 YFSETQ.